The 18 T cell receptor beta chains in this list originate from one sample, sequenced in a study of shared clonotypes between healthy human individuals. Clones were read by immunoSEQ multiplex PCR, and TCRdb kept only the in-frame ones, dropping some. Seen here are around 2.1 million clones, approximately 94% observed once, and the top ten hold approximately 0.13%. The sequencing sample was made of naive CD4+ T cells sorted from blood. Sample subset: CD45RA+ positively selected. The receptors derive from a man in his late teens or twenties in good health.

With regard to this clone: Distinct nucleotide sequences in the sample also encode this CDR3. This chain joins TRBV6-5 and TRBJ1-2; D gene unclear. This CDR3 spans 11 amino acids. The germline V gene has CDR1 MNHEY and CDR2 SVGAGI. V lost 5 bases, J lost 4 bases, and 5 bases lay in between. CDR3 amino acids: CASSGVYGYTF. The DNA of the CDR3 is TGTGCCAGCAGTGGGGTCTATGGCTACACCTTC.

The J gene is TRBJ2-5, the V gene TRBV10-3, with D possibly matching TRBD1 (5 bases). Germline V lookup: CDR1 ENHRY, CDR2 SYGVKD. The CDR3 is 14 amino acids. V was clipped by 0 bases and J by 6 bases, with 11 bases between them. The CDR3 spells CAISESQGGKTQYF. The CDR3 region has the DNA TGTGCCATCAGTGAGTCCCAGGGCGGAAAGACCCAGTACTTC.

The V and J genes are TRBV19 and TRBJ2-3; 8 positions agree with TRBD1. Germline loops: CDR1 LNHDA, CDR2 SQIVND (reference sequence). Trimming took 4 bases from V and 0 from J; bases not matched to a gene: 9. The CDR3 is 17 amino acids. As DNA, the CDR3 is TGTGCCAGTAGTAGCAGGGGGCACATCTCTAGCACAGATACGCAGTATTTT. Protein sequence: CASSSRGHISSTDTQYF.

This sequence joins TRBV4-1 and TRBJ2-1, with D possibly matching TRBD1 (5 bases). Germline assignment: CDR1 MGHRA and CDR2 YSYEKL. The CDR3 is made up of 19 amino acids. V lost 0 bases to trimming and J lost 5 bases, with 23 bases between them. The CDR3 spells CASSQDREGTWMPNNEQFF. CDR3 nucleotide sequence: TGCGCCAGCAGCCAAGACAGGGAAGGTACGTGGATGCCGAACAATGAGCAGTTCTTC.

The J gene is TRBJ1-3, the V gene TRBV7-9, with TRBD1 identical over 7 bases. CDR1 is SEHNR and CDR2 is FQNEAQ in the germline V gene (reference sequence). V was pared by 5 bases and J by 4 bases, with 5 bases of the junction left unmatched. CDR3 length equals 14 residues. In DNA form, the CDR3 reads TGTGCCAGCAGCCATGACAGGGCCGGAAACACCATATATTTT. Protein sequence: CASSHDRAGNTIYF.

The chain carries TRBV29-1 and TRBJ2-3; 12 positions match TRBD2. The trim removed 1 base at V and 0 bases at J, leaving 5 bases unmatched. The germline gives CDR1 SQVTM, CDR2 ANQGSEA. The CDR3 is 17 residues long. CDR3 region: CSVEGTSGETSTDTQYF. The CDR3 bases are TGCAGCGTTGAAGGGACTAGCGGGGAAACTAGCACAGATACGCAGTATTTT.

This rearrangement joins TRBV7-2 to TRBJ2-1; 9 nucleotides align to TRBD2. In germline, CDR1 is SGHTA, CDR2 FQGNSA. The CDR3 covers 15 residues. Losses at the gene ends were 2 bases for V and 6 bases for J; bases not matched to a gene: 5. In DNA, the CDR3 is TGTGCCAGCAGCTTACGGCGGGAGGGCCGCAATGAGCAGTTCTTC. This codes for CASSLRREGRNEQFF.

The table lists this clone with a count of one. The J gene is TRBJ2-2, the V gene TRBV7-3; 7 bases are a match to TRBD1. Trimming removed 5 bases from V and 5 bases from J; junction bases left unmatched: 5. The germline V gene encodes CDR1 SGHTA and CDR2 FQGTGA. CDR3 length: 14 amino acids. The CDR3 is CASSPGTATGELFF. In DNA form, the CDR3 reads TGTGCCAGCAGCCCTGGGACAGCTACCGGGGAGCTGTTTTTT.

The chain employs TRBV30 and TRBJ2-6; D remains unclear. CDR3 length equals 15 residues. The germline V gene has CDR1 GTSNPN and CDR2 SVGIG (reference sequence). V shed 0 bases and J shed 4 bases, with 10 bases lying between them. CDR3 in DNA: TGTGCCTGGAGTGTACATAGGGTCGGGGCCAACGTCCTGACTTTC. Its protein is CAWSVHRVGANVLTF. Supplemented by reference TRBV30 and TRBJ2-6, the full variable domain reads SQTIHQWPATLVQPVGSPLSLECTVEGTSNPNLYWYRQAAGRGLQLLFYSVGIGQISSEVPQNLSASRPQDRQFILSSKKLLLSDSGFYLCAWSVHRVGANVLTFGAGSRLTVL.

The CDR3 nucleotides are TGTGCCAGCAGTTCCCAAGGGGGGGTGGCCGGGGAGCTGTTTTTT. Translated: CASSSQGGVAGELFF. The chain uses TRBV28 and TRBJ2-2, with TRBD2 as a possible D gene (7 bases). Germline V gene data show CDR1 as MDHEN and CDR2 as SYDVKM. The V gene lost 4 bases and the J gene lost 6 bases, with 15 bases spanning the gap. This CDR3 region has 15 residues.

This chain uses TRBV4-3 with TRBJ2-3; D ambiguous. The germline V gene encodes CDR1 LGHNA and CDR2 YSLEER. Trimming shortened V by 3 bases and J by 1 base, and 8 bases separated the two germline ends. The CDR3 covers 14 residues. CDR3 DNA: TGCGCCAGCAGCCAGGAATACGGCACAGATACGCAGTATTTT. Translation: CASSQEYGTDTQYF.

The chain links TRBV11-2 to TRBJ2-3, with 10 bases that match TRBD1. This CDR3 has 15 amino acids. With 4 bases clipped from V and 4 bases from J, the junction kept 5 bases outside the gene matches. The germline CDR1 and CDR2 sequences are SGHAT and FQNNGV. The CDR3 DNA reads TGTGCCAGCAGCTCCGGGACAGGGGTAGCAGATACGCAGTATTTT. It encodes CASSSGTGVADTQYF.

This chain joins TRBV19 and TRBJ2-5, with D maybe TRBD2 (6 bases). The CDR3 is made up of 13 amino acids. Trimming cost V 5 bases and J 8 bases, with 15 bases left between them. Germline CDR1 reads LNHDA; CDR2 reads SQIVND (reference sequence). CDR3 coding DNA: TGTGCCAGTAGTCCCTTGGCGGGGACCACCCAGTACTTC. This gives the protein CASSPLAGTTQYF.

The genes are TRBV29-1 and TRBJ2-1; D may be TRBD2 (5 bases). The CDR3 length is 14 residues. From germline, CDR1 is SQVTM and CDR2 ANQGSEA. Trimming shortened V by 3 bases and J by 3 bases, and 12 bases separated the two germline ends. The CDR3 loop is CSVERVTIYNEQFF. Written as DNA, the CDR3 is TGCAGCGTTGAGCGGGTTACCATCTACAATGAGCAGTTCTTC.

This clone was recorded only once. As DNA, the CDR3 is TGCGCCAGCAGCCAAGGGCGAGGGGCGGGGGGGCAAGATACGCAGTATTTT. As protein: CASSQGRGAGGQDTQYF. The V gene is TRBV4-1, the J gene TRBJ2-3; 9 bases are shared with TRBD2. With V trimmed by 1 base and J by 5 bases, 10 bases remained unmatched. The CDR3 runs 17 residues. CDR1 is MGHRA, CDR2 YSYEKL, per germline.

The chain carries TRBV5-1 and TRBJ1-2; the D gene is possibly TRBD1 (5 bases). This CDR3 has 19 amino acids. The V end was cut by 0 bases, the J end by 4 bases, with 25 bases between. Germline lookup yields CDR1 SGHRS and CDR2 YFSETQ. The CDR3 bases are TGCGCCAGCAGCTTGGATGCTACTATAGACAGCCCCGCTTCCTATGGCTACACCTTC. It specifies CASSLDATIDSPASYGYTF.

The V call is TRBV7-9, the J call TRBJ1-5; D ambiguous. CDR1 is SEHNR, CDR2 FQNEAQ, per germline (reference sequence). V was clipped by 5 bases and J by 0 bases, with 11 bases between them. The length of the CDR3 is 15 residues. The DNA for the CDR3 is TGTGCCAGCAGCCATGACGTGGCTAGCAATCAGCCCCAGCATTTT. Protein product: CASSHDVASNQPQHF.

This chain connects TRBV5-4 to TRBJ2-5; D possibly uses TRBD1 or TRBD2 (6 bases each). The germline V and J ends were trimmed by 1 base and 4 bases, with 14 bases remaining between them. CDR3 length: 15 residues. Germline CDR1 is SGHNT and CDR2 is YYREEE (reference sequence). The CDR3 nucleotides read TGTGCCAGCAGCTTGAATGTAGGGGGAGGAGAGACCCAGTACTTC. It yields the protein CASSLNVGGGETQYF.